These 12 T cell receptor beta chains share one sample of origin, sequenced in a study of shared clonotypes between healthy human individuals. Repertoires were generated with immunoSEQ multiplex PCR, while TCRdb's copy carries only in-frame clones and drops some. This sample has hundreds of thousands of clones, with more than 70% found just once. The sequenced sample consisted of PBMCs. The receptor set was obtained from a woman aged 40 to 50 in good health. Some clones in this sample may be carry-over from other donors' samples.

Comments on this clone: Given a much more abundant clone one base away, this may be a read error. CDR3 in DNA: TGTGCCAGCAGCTTAGGGGGGGCGAACACTGAAGCTTTCTTT. Translated: CASSLGGANTEAFF. The V call is TRBV7-3, the J call TRBJ1-1; the D gene is possibly TRBD1 (6 bases). Trimming took 2 bases from V and 1 from J, leaving 8 bases between them. The CDR3 has 14 amino acids. From germline, CDR1 is SGHTA and CDR2 FQGTGA.

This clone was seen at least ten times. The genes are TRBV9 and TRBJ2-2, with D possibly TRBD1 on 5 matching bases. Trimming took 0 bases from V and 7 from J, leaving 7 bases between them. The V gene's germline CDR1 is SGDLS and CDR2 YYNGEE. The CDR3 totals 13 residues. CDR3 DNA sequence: TGTGCCAGCAGCGTAGTAAGGGGCGGGGAGCTGTTTTTT. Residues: CASSVVRGGELFF. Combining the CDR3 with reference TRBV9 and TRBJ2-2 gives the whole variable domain DSGVTQTPKHLITATGQRVTLRCSPRSGDLSVYWYQQSLDQGLQFLIQYYNGEERAKGNILERFSAQQFPDLHSELNLSSLELGDSALYFCASSVVRGGELFFGEGSRLTVL.

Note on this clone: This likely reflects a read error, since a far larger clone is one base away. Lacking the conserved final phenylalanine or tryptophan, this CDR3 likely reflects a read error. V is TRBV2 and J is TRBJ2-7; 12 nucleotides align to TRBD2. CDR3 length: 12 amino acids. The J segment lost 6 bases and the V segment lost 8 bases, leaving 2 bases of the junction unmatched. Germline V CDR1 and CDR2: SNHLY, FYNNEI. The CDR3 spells CASGGLAGEQYS. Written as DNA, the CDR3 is TGTGCCAGCGGGGGACTAGCGGGCGAGCAGTACTCC.

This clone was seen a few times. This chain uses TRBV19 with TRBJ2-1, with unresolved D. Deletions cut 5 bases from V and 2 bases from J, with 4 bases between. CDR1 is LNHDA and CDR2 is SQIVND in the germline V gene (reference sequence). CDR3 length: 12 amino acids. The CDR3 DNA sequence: TGTGCCAGTAGTCAAGCCTACAATGAGCAGTTCTTC. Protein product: CASSQAYNEQFF.

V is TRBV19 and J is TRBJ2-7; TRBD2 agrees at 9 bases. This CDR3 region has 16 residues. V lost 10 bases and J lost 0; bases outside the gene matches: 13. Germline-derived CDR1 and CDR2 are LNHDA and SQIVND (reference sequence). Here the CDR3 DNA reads TGTGCCAATACTCCCCGCCTAGCGGGGCACTCCTACGAGCAGTACTTC. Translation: CANTPRLAGHSYEQYF.

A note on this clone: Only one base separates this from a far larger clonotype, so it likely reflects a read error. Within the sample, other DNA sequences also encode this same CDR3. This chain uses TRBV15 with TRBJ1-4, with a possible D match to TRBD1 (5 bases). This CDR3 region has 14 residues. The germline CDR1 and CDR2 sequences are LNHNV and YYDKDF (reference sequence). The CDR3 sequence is CATSRGGESEKLFF. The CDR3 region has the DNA TGCGCCACCAGCAGAGGAGGGGAGAGTGAAAAACTGTTTTTT.

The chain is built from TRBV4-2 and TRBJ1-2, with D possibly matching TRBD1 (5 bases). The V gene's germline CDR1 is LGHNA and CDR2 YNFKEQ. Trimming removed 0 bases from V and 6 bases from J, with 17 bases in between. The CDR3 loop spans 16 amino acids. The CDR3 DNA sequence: TGTGCCAGCAGCCAAGATAGGGCAGGGTATAATCATGGCTACACCTTC. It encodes CASSQDRAGYNHGYTF.

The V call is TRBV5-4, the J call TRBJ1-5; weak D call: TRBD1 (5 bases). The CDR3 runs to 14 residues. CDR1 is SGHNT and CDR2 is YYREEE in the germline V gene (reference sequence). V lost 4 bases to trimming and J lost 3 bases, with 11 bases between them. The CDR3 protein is CASSQWGPNQPQHF. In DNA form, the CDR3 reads TGTGCCAGCAGCCAGTGGGGCCCCAATCAGCCCCAGCATTTT.

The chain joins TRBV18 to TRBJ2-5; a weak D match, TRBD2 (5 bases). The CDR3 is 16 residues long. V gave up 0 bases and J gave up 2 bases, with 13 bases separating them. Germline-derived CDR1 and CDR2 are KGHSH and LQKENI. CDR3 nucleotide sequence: TGTGCCAGCTCACCACCCACACGGGATGGGCAAGAGACCCAGTACTTC. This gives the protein CASSPPTRDGQETQYF.

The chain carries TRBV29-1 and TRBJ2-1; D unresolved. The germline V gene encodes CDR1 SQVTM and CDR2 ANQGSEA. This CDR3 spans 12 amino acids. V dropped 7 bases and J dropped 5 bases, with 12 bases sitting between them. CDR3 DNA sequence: TGCAGCGGCGCCCCAGACGACAATGAGCAGTTCTTC. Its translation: CSGAPDDNEQFF.

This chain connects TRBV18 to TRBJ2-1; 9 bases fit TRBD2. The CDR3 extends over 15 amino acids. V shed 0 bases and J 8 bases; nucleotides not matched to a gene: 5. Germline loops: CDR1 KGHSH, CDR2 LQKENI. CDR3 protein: CASSPPSGSSHEQFF. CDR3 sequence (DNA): TGTGCCAGCTCACCACCTAGCGGGAGCTCCCATGAGCAGTTCTTC.

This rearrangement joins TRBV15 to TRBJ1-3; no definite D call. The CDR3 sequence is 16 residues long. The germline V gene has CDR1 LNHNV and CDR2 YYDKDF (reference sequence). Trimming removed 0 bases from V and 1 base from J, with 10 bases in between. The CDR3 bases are TGTGCCACCAGCAGAGATCAGTTGGCTTCTGGAAACACCATATATTTT. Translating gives CATSRDQLASGNTIYF.